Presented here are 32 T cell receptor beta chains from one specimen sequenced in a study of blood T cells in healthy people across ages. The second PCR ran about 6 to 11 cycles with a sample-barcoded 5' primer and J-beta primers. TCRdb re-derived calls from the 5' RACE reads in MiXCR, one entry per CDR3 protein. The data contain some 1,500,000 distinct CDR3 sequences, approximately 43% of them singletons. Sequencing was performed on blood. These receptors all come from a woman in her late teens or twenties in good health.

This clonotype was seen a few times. The CDR3: CASSTGRETYNEQFF. The CDR3 DNA follows: TGTGCCAGCAGCACAGGGCGGGAAACCTACAATGAGCAGTTCTTC. The chain links TRBV7-2 to TRBJ2-1; D tentatively reads TRBD1 or TRBD2 (6 bases each). V was shortened by 5 bases and J by 2 bases, with 13 bases between the two germline ends. Per germline, CDR1 SGHTA and CDR2 FQGNSA. CDR3 length equals 15 residues. Using reference TRBV7-2 and TRBJ2-1 for the parts outside the CDR3, the full variable domain is GAGVSQSPSNKVTEKGKDVELRCDPISGHTALYWYRQSLGQGLEFLIYFQGNSAPDKSGLPSDRFSAERTGGSVSTLTIQRTQQEDSAVYLCASSTGRETYNEQFFGPGTRLTVL.

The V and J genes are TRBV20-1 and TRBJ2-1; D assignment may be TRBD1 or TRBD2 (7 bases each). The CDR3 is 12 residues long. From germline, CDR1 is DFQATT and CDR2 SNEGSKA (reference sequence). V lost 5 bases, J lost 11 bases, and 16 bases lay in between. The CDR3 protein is CSAWEGAYQQFF. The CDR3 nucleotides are TGCAGTGCTTGGGAGGGGGCCTATCAGCAGTTCTTC.

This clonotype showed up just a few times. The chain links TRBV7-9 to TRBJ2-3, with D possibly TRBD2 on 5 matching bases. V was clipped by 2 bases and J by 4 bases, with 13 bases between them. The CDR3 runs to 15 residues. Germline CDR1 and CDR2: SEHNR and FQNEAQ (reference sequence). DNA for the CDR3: TGTGCCAGCAGCTTAAGTGGGAGCTGGTCAGATACGCAGTATTTT. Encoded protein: CASSLSGSWSDTQYF.

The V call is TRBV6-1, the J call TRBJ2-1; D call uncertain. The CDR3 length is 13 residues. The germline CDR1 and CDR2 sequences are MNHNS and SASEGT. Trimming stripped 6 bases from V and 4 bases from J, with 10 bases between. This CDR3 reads CASRGMGYNEQFF. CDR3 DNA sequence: TGTGCCAGCAGGGGGATGGGTTACAATGAGCAGTTCTTC.

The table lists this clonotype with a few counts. The CDR3, as DNA: TGTGCCAGCAGCTTCGCAACCGAAAAATACTATGGCTACACCTTC. Encoded protein: CASSFATEKYYGYTF. This chain joins TRBV7-2 and TRBJ1-2, with D unresolved. V was pared by 3 bases and J by 3 bases, with 14 bases between. Germline CDR1 is SGHTA and CDR2 is FQGNSA. The CDR3 extends over 15 amino acids.

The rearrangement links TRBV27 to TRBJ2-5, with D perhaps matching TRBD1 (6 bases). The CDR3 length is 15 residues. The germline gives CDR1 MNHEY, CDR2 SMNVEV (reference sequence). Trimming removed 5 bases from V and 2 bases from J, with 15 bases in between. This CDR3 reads CASSKRQEIQETQYF. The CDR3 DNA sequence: TGTGCCAGCAGTAAAAGACAGGAAATTCAAGAGACCCAGTACTTC.

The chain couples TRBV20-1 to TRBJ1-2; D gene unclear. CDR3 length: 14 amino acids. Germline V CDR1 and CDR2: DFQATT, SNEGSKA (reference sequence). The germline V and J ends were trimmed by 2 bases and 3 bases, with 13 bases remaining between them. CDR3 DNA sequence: TGCAGTGCTAGACAAGGAACTGGAGACTATGGCTACACCTTC. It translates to CSARQGTGDYGYTF.

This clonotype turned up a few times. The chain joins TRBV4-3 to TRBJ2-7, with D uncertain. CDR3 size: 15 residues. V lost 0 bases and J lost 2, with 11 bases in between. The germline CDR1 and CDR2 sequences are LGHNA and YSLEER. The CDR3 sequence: CASSQDPASAYEQYF. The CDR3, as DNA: TGCGCCAGCAGCCAAGATCCGGCGAGTGCCTACGAGCAGTACTTC.

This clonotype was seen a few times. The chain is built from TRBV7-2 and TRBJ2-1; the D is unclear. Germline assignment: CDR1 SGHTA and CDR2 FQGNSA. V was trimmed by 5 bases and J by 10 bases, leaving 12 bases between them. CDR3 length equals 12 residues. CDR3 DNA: TGTGCCAGCAGCGCCAGACTGGAAGAGCAGTTCTTC. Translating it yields CASSARLEEQFF.

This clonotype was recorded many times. CDR3 amino acids: CSAREWTYEQYF. In DNA, the CDR3 is TGCAGTGCTAGAGAGTGGACCTACGAGCAGTACTTC. The chain uses TRBV20-1 and TRBJ2-7; no reliable D call. The germline gives CDR1 DFQATT, CDR2 SNEGSKA (reference sequence). The CDR3 has 12 amino acids. The V end was cut by 0 bases, the J end by 2 bases, with 5 bases between.

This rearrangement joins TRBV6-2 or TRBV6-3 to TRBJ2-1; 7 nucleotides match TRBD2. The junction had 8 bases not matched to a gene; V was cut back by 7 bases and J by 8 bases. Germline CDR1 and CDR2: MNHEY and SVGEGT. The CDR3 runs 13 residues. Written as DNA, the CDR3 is TGTGCCAGCATCAACCCTAGCGGTTATGAGCAGTTCTTC. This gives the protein CASINPSGYEQFF.

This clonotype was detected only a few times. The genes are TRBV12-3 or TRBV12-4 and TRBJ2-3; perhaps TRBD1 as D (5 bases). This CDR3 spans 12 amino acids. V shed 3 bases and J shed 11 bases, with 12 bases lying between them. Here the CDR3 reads CASSFSQGKQYF. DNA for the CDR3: TGTGCCAGCAGTTTCAGTCAGGGAAAGCAGTATTTT.

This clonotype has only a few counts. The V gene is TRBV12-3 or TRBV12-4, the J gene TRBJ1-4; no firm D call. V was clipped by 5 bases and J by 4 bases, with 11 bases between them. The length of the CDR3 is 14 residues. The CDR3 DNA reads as TGTGCCAGCAGTGCCCAGGTTCATAATGAAAAACTGTTTTTT. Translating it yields CASSAQVHNEKLFF.

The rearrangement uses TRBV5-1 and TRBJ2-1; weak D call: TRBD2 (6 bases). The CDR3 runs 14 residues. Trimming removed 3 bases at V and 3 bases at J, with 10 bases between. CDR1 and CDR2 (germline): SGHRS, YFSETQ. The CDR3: CASSWGLLYNEQFF. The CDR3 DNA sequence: TGCGCCAGCAGCTGGGGACTCCTCTACAATGAGCAGTTCTTC. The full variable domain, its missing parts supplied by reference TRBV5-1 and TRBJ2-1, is KAGVTQTPRYLIKTRGQQVTLSCSPISGHRSVSWYQQTPGQGLQFLFEYFSETQRNKGNFPGRFSGRQFSNSRSEMNVSTLELGDSALYLCASSWGLLYNEQFFGPGTRLTVL.

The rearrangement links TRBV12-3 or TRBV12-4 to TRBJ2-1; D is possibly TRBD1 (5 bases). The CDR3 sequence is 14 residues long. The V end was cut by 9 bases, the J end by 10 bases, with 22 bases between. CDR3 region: CASSVGASSYEQFF. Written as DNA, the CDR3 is TGTGCCAGTTCTGTTGGGGCAAGCTCCTACGAGCAGTTCTTC.

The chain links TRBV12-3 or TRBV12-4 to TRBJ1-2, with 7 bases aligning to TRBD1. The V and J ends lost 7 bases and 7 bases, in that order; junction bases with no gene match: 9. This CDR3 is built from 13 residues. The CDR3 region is CASTLSDRVGYTF. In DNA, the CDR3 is TGTGCCAGCACCCTCTCTGACAGGGTTGGCTACACCTTC.

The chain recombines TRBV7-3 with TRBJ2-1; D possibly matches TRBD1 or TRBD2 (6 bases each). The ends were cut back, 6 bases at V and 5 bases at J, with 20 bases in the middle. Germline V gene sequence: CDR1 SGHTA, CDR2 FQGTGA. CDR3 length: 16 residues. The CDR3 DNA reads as TGTGCCAGCAGTCTCCACGGTACGGGGGCGAACAATGAGCAGTTCTTC. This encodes CASSLHGTGANNEQFF.

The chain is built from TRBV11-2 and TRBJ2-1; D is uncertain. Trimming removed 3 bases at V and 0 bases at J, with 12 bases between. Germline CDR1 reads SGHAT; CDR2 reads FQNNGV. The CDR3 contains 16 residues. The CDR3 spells CASSFLRTFSYNEQFF. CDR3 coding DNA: TGTGCCAGCAGCTTTCTCCGTACTTTCTCCTACAATGAGCAGTTCTTC.

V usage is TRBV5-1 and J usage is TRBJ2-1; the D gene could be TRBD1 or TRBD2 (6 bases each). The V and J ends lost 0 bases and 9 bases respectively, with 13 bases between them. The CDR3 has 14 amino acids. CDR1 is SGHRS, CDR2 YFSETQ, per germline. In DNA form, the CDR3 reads TGCGCCAGCAGCTTGGTAACGGGGGCGGGTGAGCAGTTCTTC. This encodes CASSLVTGAGEQFF. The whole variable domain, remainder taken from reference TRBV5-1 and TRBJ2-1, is KAGVTQTPRYLIKTRGQQVTLSCSPISGHRSVSWYQQTPGQGLQFLFEYFSETQRNKGNFPGRFSGRQFSNSRSEMNVSTLELGDSALYLCASSLVTGAGEQFFGPGTRLTVL.

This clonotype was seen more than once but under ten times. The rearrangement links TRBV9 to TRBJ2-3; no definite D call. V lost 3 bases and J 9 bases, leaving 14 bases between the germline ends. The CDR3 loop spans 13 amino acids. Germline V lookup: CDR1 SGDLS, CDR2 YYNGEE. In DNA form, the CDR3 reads TGTGCCAGCAGCGCAGCCCGCGATTCCACGCAGTATTTT. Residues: CASSAARDSTQYF. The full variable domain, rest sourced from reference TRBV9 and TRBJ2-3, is DSGVTQTPKHLITATGQRVTLRCSPRSGDLSVYWYQQSLDQGLQFLIQYYNGEERAKGNILERFSAQQFPDLHSELNLSSLELGDSALYFCASSAARDSTQYFGPGTRLTVL.

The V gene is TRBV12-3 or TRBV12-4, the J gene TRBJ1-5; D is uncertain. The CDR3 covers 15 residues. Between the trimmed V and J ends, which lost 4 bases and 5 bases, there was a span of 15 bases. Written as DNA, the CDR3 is TGTGCCAGCAGTTCGTTTGGGCAGAGAGATCAGCCCCAGCATTTT. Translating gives CASSSFGQRDQPQHF.

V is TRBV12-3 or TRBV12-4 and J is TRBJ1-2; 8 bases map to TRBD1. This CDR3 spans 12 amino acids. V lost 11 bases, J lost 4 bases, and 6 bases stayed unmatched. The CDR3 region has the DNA TGTGCCTGTAGGACAGGGACCTATGGCTACACCTTC. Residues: CACRTGTYGYTF.

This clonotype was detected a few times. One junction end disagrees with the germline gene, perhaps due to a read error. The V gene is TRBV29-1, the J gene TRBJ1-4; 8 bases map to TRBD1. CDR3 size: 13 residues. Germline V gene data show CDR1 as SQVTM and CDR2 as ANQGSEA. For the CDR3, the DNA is TGCAGCGTGGAAGGACAGGGAGGTGAAAAACTGTTTTTT. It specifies CSVEGQGGEKLFF.

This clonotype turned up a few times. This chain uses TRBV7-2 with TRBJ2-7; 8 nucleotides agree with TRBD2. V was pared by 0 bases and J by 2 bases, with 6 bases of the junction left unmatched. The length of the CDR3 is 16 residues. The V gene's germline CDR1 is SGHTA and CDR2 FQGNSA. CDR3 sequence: CASSLASGGSPYEQYF. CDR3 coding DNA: TGTGCCAGCAGCTTAGCCAGCGGGGGCTCCCCCTACGAGCAGTACTTC.

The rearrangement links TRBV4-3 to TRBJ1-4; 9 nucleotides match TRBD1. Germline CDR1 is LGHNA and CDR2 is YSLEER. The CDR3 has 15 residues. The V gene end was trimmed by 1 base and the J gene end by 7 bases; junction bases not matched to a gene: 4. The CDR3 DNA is TGCGCCAGCAGCCAAGGAGGGACAGGGATTGAAAAACTGTTTTTT. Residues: CASSQGGTGIEKLFF.

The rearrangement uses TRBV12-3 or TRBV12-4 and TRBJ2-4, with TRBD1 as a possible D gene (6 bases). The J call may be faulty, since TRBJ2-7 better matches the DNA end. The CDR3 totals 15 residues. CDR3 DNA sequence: TGTGCCAGCAGTTGGGGTCTACAGGGAGACTACGAGCAGTACTTC. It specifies CASSWGLQGDYEQYF.

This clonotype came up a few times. As DNA, the CDR3 is TGTGCCAGCAGCTTGTTGGATCGTGGCACTGAAGCTTTCTTT. Residues: CASSLLDRGTEAFF. This chain joins TRBV5-5 and TRBJ1-1; the D is unclear. This CDR3 has 14 amino acids. Germline lookup yields CDR1 SGHKS and CDR2 YYEKEE (reference sequence). Between the trimmed V and J ends, which lost 1 base and 4 bases, there was a span of 11 bases.

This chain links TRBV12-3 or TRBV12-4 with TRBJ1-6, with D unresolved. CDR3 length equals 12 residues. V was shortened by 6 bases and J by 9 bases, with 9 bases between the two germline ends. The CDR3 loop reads CASRVDGSPLHF. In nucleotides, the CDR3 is TGTGCCAGCAGGGTTGACGGTTCACCCCTCCACTTT.

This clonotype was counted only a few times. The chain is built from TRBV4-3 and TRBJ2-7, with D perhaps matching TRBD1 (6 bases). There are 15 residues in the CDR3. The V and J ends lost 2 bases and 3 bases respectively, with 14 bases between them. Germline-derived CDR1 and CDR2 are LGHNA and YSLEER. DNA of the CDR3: TGCGCCAGCAGCCAACAAACAGGGATCGGCTACGAGCAGTACTTC. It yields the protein CASSQQTGIGYEQYF.

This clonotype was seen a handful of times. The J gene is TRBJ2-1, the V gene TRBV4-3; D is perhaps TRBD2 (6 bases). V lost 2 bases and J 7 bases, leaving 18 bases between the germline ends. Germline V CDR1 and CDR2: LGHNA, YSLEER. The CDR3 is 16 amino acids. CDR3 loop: CASSQHTRDRRNEQFF. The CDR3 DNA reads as TGCGCCAGCAGCCAACATACGCGGGACCGGCGGAATGAGCAGTTCTTC.

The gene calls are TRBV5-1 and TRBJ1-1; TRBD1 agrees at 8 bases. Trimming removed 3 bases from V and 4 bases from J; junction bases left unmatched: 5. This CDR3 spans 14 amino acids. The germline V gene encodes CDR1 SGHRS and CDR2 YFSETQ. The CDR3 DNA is TGCGCCAGCAGCTCCACCGGACAGGGCACTGAAGCTTTCTTT. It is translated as CASSSTGQGTEAFF.

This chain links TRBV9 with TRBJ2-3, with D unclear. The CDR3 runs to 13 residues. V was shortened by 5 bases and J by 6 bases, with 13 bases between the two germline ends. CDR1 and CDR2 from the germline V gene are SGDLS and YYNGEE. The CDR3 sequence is CASSVLGEDTQYF. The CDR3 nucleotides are TGTGCCAGCAGTGTTCTAGGAGAGGATACGCAGTATTTT.